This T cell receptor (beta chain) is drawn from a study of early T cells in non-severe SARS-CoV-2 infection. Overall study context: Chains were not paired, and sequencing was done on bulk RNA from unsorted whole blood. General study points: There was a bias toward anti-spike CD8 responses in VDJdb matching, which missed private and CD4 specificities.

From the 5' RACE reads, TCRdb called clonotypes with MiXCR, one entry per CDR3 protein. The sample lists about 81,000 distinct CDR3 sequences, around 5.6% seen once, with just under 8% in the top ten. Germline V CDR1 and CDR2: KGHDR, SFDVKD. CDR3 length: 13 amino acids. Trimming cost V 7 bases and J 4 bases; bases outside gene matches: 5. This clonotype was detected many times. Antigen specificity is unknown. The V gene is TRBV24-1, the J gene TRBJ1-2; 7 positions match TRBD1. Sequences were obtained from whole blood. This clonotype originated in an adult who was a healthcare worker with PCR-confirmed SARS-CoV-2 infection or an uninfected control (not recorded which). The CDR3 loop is CATSPGTAYGYTF. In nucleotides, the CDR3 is TGTGCCACCAGCCCCGGGACAGCCTATGGCTACACCTTC.